One and the same sample provided the 8 T cell receptor beta chains below, sequenced in a study of shared clonotypes between healthy human individuals (dated by TCRdb to about 2020). Library preparation used the immunoSEQ multiplex PCR assay. What TCRdb holds here is the immuneACCESS table cut down to in-frame rearrangements. Part of the clones is not present; checked against another copy, under half of the missing clones reflect an unresolved V gene, and the others are unexplained. Counted in this sample were hundreds of thousands of clones; 79% of them appeared once. The ten largest make up roughly 13% of the sample. Material: PBMCs. These receptors all stem from a woman aged 35 to 49 in good health. Some clones in this sample may be carry-over from other donors' samples.

V is TRBV18 and J is TRBJ2-7; maybe TRBD2 (5 bases). Germline CDR1 reads KGHSH; CDR2 reads LQKENI. The ends were cut back, 2 bases at V and 5 bases at J, with 10 bases in the middle. The CDR3 contains 13 residues. This CDR3 reads CASSPSGNHEQYF. CDR3 DNA sequence: TGTGCCAGCTCACCATCGGGGAACCACGAGCAGTACTTC.

The chain combines TRBV9 with TRBJ2-1; D not certain. Trimming took off 0 bases at V and 3 bases at J, with 13 bases between the two ends. Germline assignment: CDR1 SGDLS and CDR2 YYNGEE. This CDR3 is built from 16 residues. The CDR3 region is CASSVGGRVHYNEQFF. DNA of the CDR3: TGTGCCAGCAGCGTAGGCGGACGGGTTCACTACAATGAGCAGTTCTTC.

The chain carries TRBV30 and TRBJ1-6, with D possibly being TRBD1 (5 bases). CDR3 length equals 14 residues. CDR1 is GTSNPN, CDR2 SVGIG, per germline (reference sequence). The V and J ends lost 7 bases and 4 bases respectively, with 14 bases between them. CDR3 bases: TGTGCCTCGCAGGGCCTCGGTTATAATTCACCCCTCCACTTT. Translation: CASQGLGYNSPLHF.

This sequence joins TRBV19 and TRBJ1-5; TRBD1 matches at 7 bases. This CDR3 comprises 16 residues. Unmatched junction bases numbered 12, after V lost 5 bases and J lost 5 bases. Germline loops: CDR1 LNHDA, CDR2 SQIVND (reference sequence). CDR3 sequence: CASSVRGIGADQPQHF. DNA for the CDR3: TGTGCCAGTAGTGTCAGGGGGATAGGAGCGGATCAGCCCCAGCATTTT.

The gene calls are TRBV21-1 and TRBJ2-7; TRBD2 is taken as the D call from the table, unchecked against the DNA. TRBV21-1 is designated a pseudogene. This CDR3 has 16 amino acids. DNA of the CDR3: TGTGCCAGCAGCAAGGATAGTGGGGGGAGGGACTACGAGCAGTACTTC. Encoded protein: CASSKDSGGRDYEQYF.

This clone has just one count. The gene calls are TRBV5-6 and TRBJ1-2; 7 bases fit TRBD1. This CDR3 comprises 19 residues. Germline trimming cut 4 bases from V and 0 bases from J; bases unmatched to any gene: 18. The germline V gene encodes CDR1 SGHDT and CDR2 YYEEEE. The CDR3 loop is CASSLYITLGQKANYGYTF. CDR3 coding DNA: TGTGCCAGCAGCCTCTATATTACCCTGGGACAGAAGGCTAACTATGGCTACACCTTC. The complete variable domain, with remaining parts taken from reference TRBV5-6 and TRBJ1-2, reads DAGVTQSPTHLIKTRGQQVTLRCSPKSGHDTVSWYQQALGQGPQFIFQYYEEEERQRGNFPDRFSGHQFPNYSSELNVNALLLGDSALYLCASSLYITLGQKANYGYTFGSGTRLTVV.

The chain is built from TRBV25-1 and TRBJ1-1, with 7 bases lining up with TRBD1. In germline, CDR1 is MGHDK, CDR2 SYGVNS. After removal of 5 bases from V and 1 base from J, the junction contained 4 bases not matched to a gene. The CDR3 runs 14 residues. The CDR3 protein is CASSPRTGNTEAFF. CDR3 DNA: TGTGCCAGCAGTCCAAGGACAGGGAACACTGAAGCTTTCTTT.

This chain links TRBV15 with TRBJ2-3; D may be TRBD1 (6 bases). The CDR3 sequence is 16 residues long. V was pared by 0 bases and J by 4 bases, with 14 bases between. Germline V lookup: CDR1 LNHNV, CDR2 YYDKDF (reference sequence). DNA of the CDR3: TGTGCCACCAGCAGAGACTTGGGCCCAGGGGCAGATACGCAGTATTTT. Its translation: CATSRDLGPGADTQYF.